Below, 24 T cell receptor beta chains from the same sample are listed, as sequenced in a study of identical twins. TCRdb analysed the 5' RACE reads with MiXCR anew, one entry per CDR3 protein. The profile shows fewer than 250,000 distinct CDR3 sequences, approximately 7% of them singletons. This same sample was also part of a study on yellow fever vaccine responses in identical twins.

Input material: memory (CD45RO+) T cells sorted from blood. The receptors come from a young woman in good health.

This clonotype was observed at least ten times. The gene calls are TRBV29-1 and TRBJ2-2; D ambiguous. CDR3 size: 13 residues. Germline V gene data show CDR1 as SQVTM and CDR2 as ANQGSEA. V dropped 4 bases and J dropped 2 bases, with 8 bases sitting between them. The CDR3 region has the DNA TGCAGCGTTGTAAAACCTAACACCGGGGAGCTGTTTTTT. This encodes CSVVKPNTGELFF.

This clonotype has a handful of counts. The chain couples TRBV5-6 to TRBJ2-2, with 7 bases that match TRBD1. CDR3 length: 16 amino acids. Germline CDR1 SGHDT, CDR2 YYEEEE. After removal of 3 bases from V and 4 bases from J, the junction contained 9 bases not matched to a gene. The CDR3 DNA follows: TGTGCCAGCAGCTGGAGACAGGGAACGGCCACCGGGGAGCTGTTTTTT. It specifies CASSWRQGTATGELFF.

This chain links TRBV5-6 with TRBJ2-1; D is possibly TRBD1 (5 bases). Trimming took off 7 bases at V and 7 bases at J, with 15 bases between the two ends. CDR3 size: 13 residues. Germline V gene lookup returns CDR1 SGHDT and CDR2 YYEEEE. The CDR3 sequence: CASGQGLGNEQFF. The CDR3 DNA follows: TGTGCCAGCGGGCAGGGTTTGGGGAATGAGCAGTTCTTC.

The chain couples TRBV12-3 or TRBV12-4 to TRBJ2-3, with 10 bases fitting TRBD2. The CDR3 is 15 amino acids. V was clipped by 5 bases and J by 5 bases; unmatched bases: 7. CDR3 amino acids: CASSMSGGAGDTQYF. In DNA form, the CDR3 reads TGTGCCAGCAGTATGAGCGGGGGGGCGGGAGATACGCAGTATTTT.

This sequence joins TRBV20-1 and TRBJ1-4, with a tentative D call TRBD1 (6 bases). CDR3 size: 13 residues. V dropped 7 bases and J dropped 4 bases, with 13 bases sitting between them. Germline V gene data show CDR1 as DFQATT and CDR2 as SNEGSKA (reference sequence). CDR3 nucleotides: TGCAGTGTCGGGGGCAGAAATAATGAAAAACTGTTTTTT. Its protein product is CSVGGRNNEKLFF.

This chain joins TRBV7-2 and TRBJ2-1; D is unresolved. Germline CDR1 is SGHTA and CDR2 is FQGNSA. V gave up 1 base and J gave up 4 bases, with 17 bases separating them. The CDR3 totals 17 residues. The CDR3 coding sequence is TGTGCCAGCAGCTTAGGAGCAGTCACGACGGTGTACAATGAGCAGTTCTTC. This translates into CASSLGAVTTVYNEQFF.

This clonotype was counted between two and nine times. The genes are TRBV10-1 and TRBJ2-1; D possibly uses TRBD1 or TRBD2 (5 bases each). The CDR3 loop spans 15 amino acids. The V and J ends lost 6 bases and 7 bases respectively, with 19 bases between them. Germline lookup yields CDR1 WNHNN and CDR2 SYGVQD (reference sequence). The CDR3 is CASSPWASKGNEQFF. The CDR3 DNA reads as TGCGCCAGCAGCCCCTGGGCTAGCAAGGGGAATGAGCAGTTCTTC.

The rearrangement uses TRBV4-1 and TRBJ2-4, with D possibly TRBD2 on 5 matching bases. V gave up 0 bases and J gave up 6 bases, with 12 bases separating them. This CDR3 contains 15 residues. CDR1 and CDR2 (germline): MGHRA, YSYEKL. The CDR3 sequence is CASSQDIGVANIQYF. The CDR3 DNA follows: TGCGCCAGCAGCCAAGATATCGGGGTCGCAAACATTCAGTACTTC.

This clonotype was detected a few times. The chain combines TRBV20-1 with TRBJ2-5; D unclear. The CDR3 has 12 amino acids. Between the trimmed V and J ends, which lost 0 bases and 7 bases, there was a span of 9 bases. Germline assignment: CDR1 DFQATT and CDR2 SNEGSKA (reference sequence). CDR3 protein: CSARDQTLTQYF. The CDR3 DNA reads as TGCAGTGCTAGAGATCAGACTCTGACCCAGTACTTC.

This clonotype was observed a handful of times. The rearrangement links TRBV25-1 to TRBJ2-2; D call uncertain. Trimming left V 2 bases short and J 8 bases short, with 12 bases between. Germline V lookup: CDR1 MGHDK, CDR2 SYGVNS. The CDR3 extends over 14 amino acids. The CDR3 loop reads CASSEVASLGELFF. The DNA for the CDR3 is TGTGCCAGCAGTGAAGTAGCTTCCTTAGGGGAGCTGTTTTTT.

As to this clonotype: A read error is possible here, since a much larger clone lies one base away. The rearrangement uses TRBV11-1 and TRBJ2-3; D not certain. Germline V gene data show CDR1 as SGHAT and CDR2 as FQDESV (reference sequence). The V and J ends lost 5 bases and 2 bases respectively, with 11 bases between them. This CDR3 is 14 amino acids long. The CDR3 DNA follows: TGTGCCAGCAGCGCTCGGATACCCACAGATACGCAGTATTTT. Protein sequence: CASSARIPTDTQYF.

This sequence joins TRBV5-6 and TRBJ2-3; 9 bases fit TRBD1. The ends lost 4 bases at V and 3 bases at J; junction bases unmatched: 0. Germline CDR1 SGHDT, CDR2 YYEEEE. The CDR3 consists of 13 residues. The CDR3 sequence: CASSDRGTDTQYF. DNA of the CDR3: TGTGCCAGCAGCGACAGGGGGACAGATACGCAGTATTTT.

The sample holds a few counts of this clonotype. The chain recombines TRBV4-1 with TRBJ2-2; 13 bases are a match to TRBD2. CDR1 MGHRA and CDR2 YSYEKL come from the germline V gene. V lost 4 bases to trimming and J lost 6 bases; unmatched junction nucleotides: 8. The CDR3 is made up of 17 amino acids. The CDR3 DNA reads TGCGCCAGCAGCCGAGAACTAGCGGGGGGGCCGTCCGGGGAGCTGTTTTTT. Translation: CASSRELAGGPSGELFF.

The table lists this clonotype with many counts. The chain recombines TRBV9 with TRBJ2-7, with 9 positions matching TRBD2. CDR3 length: 16 residues. V lost 4 bases to trimming and J lost 5 bases; unmatched junction nucleotides: 13. The germline V gene has CDR1 SGDLS and CDR2 YYNGEE. For the CDR3, the DNA is TGTGCCAGCAGCAACCGAATGGCTAGCGGGATTAACGAGCAGTACTTC. Its protein product is CASSNRMASGINEQYF. The variable domain in full, with the rest retrieved from reference TRBV9 and TRBJ2-7, is DSGVTQTPKHLITATGQRVTLRCSPRSGDLSVYWYQQSLDQGLQFLIQYYNGEERAKGNILERFSAQQFPDLHSELNLSSLELGDSALYFCASSNRMASGINEQYFGPGTRLTVT.

This clonotype was recorded a few times. The chain carries TRBV9 and TRBJ2-2, with D uncertain. Deletions cut 0 bases from V and 1 base from J, with 4 bases between. The CDR3 has 14 residues. Looked up from germline, CDR1 is SGDLS and CDR2 is YYNGEE. The CDR3 DNA sequence: TGTGCCAGCAGCGTAGTAGAGAACACCGGGGAGCTGTTTTTT. Protein product: CASSVVENTGELFF.

In its sample, this clonotype was seen a few times. The chain carries TRBV27 and TRBJ1-2; 7 bases are shared with TRBD1. Germline lookup yields CDR1 MNHEY and CDR2 SMNVEV (reference sequence). V gave up 10 bases and J gave up 3 bases; unmatched junction bases: 5. The CDR3 sequence is 12 residues long. CDR3 residues: CANDRDYYGYTF. In nucleotides, the CDR3 is TGTGCCAATGACAGGGATTACTATGGCTACACCTTC.

This chain links TRBV12-3 or TRBV12-4 with TRBJ2-3; no definite D call. Trimming pared 5 bases from V and 2 bases from J, leaving 11 bases between. The CDR3 is made up of 14 amino acids. CDR3 bases: TGTGCCAGCAGTCCCCCCGTCAACACAGATACGCAGTATTTT. As protein: CASSPPVNTDTQYF.

V is TRBV20-1 and J is TRBJ1-1, with 8 bases lining up with TRBD1. Germline-derived CDR1 and CDR2 are DFQATT and SNEGSKA (reference sequence). The CDR3 has 14 amino acids. V gave up 6 bases and J gave up 1 base; unmatched junction bases: 7. The CDR3 is CSANRDRQNTEAFF. DNA of the CDR3: TGCAGTGCAAACCGGGACAGGCAGAACACTGAAGCTTTCTTT.

This clonotype has a count of ten or more. The V and J genes are TRBV7-9 and TRBJ2-4, with D maybe TRBD2 (5 bases). Germline V gene data show CDR1 as SEHNR and CDR2 as FQNEAQ (reference sequence). This CDR3 spans 12 amino acids. V lost 1 base and J 9 bases, leaving 7 bases between the germline ends. CDR3: CASSLGGAIQYF. In nucleotides, the CDR3 is TGTGCCAGCAGCTTAGGGGGAGCCATTCAGTACTTC. The variable domain in full, completed from reference TRBV7-9 and TRBJ2-4, reads DTGVSQNPRHKITKRGQNVTFRCDPISEHNRLYWYRQTLGQGPEFLTYFQNEAQLEKSRLLSDRFSAERPKGSFSTLEIQRTEQGDSAMYLCASSLGGAIQYFGAGTRLSVL.

V and J are TRBV7-3 and TRBJ2-1; D not certain. This CDR3 comprises 15 residues. The germline gives CDR1 SGHTA, CDR2 FQGTGA. V was shortened by 0 bases and J by 0 bases, with 6 bases between the two germline ends. Written as DNA, the CDR3 is TGTGCCAGCAGCTTAACGCGAAGCTCCTACAATGAGCAGTTCTTC. This sequence encodes CASSLTRSSYNEQFF.

This clonotype occurred many times. This chain connects TRBV7-8 to TRBJ2-1; D might be TRBD2 (6 bases). With 5 bases removed from V and 0 bases from J, the gap between germline ends came to 17 bases. This CDR3 is built from 17 residues. CDR1 is SGHVS and CDR2 is FQNEAQ in the germline V gene. CDR3 in DNA: TGTGCCAGCAGCCTCACCGAGACTAGTAGCTCCTACAATGAGCAGTTCTTC. It encodes CASSLTETSSSYNEQFF.

V and J are TRBV20-1 and TRBJ2-7; 9 nucleotides line up with TRBD1. The germline V gene has CDR1 DFQATT and CDR2 SNEGSKA (reference sequence). The CDR3 totals 14 residues. V gave up 6 bases and J gave up 2 bases; unmatched junction bases: 8. CDR3 amino acids: CSAPGTGFPYEQYV. Written as DNA, the CDR3 is TGCAGTGCCCCCGGGACAGGGTTCCCCTACGAGCAGTACGTC.

The sample holds a few counts of this clonotype. The CDR3 nucleotides read TGTGCCAGCAGTTCCTGGAACCAAGAGACCCAGTACTTC. Its translation is CASSSWNQETQYF. This chain uses TRBV12-3 or TRBV12-4 with TRBJ2-5; D uncertain. Trimming shortened V by 4 bases and J by 0 bases, and 6 bases separated the two germline ends. The CDR3 has 13 amino acids.

This clonotype was recorded many times. The chain couples TRBV7-9 to TRBJ1-2; D unresolved. Germline assignment: CDR1 SEHNR and CDR2 FQNEAQ (reference sequence). Trimming took off 5 bases at V and 2 bases at J, with 18 bases between the two ends. The CDR3 spans 16 residues. CDR3 sequence: CASSNGSPYLNYGYTF. CDR3 sequence (DNA): TGTGCCAGCAGCAACGGGAGTCCTTATTTAAACTATGGCTACACCTTC.